One and the same sample provided the 29 T cell receptor beta chains below, sequenced in a study of technical replicates of blood from several donors. Here immunoSEQ multiplex PCR was the method, and the copy in TCRdb shows in-frame clones only, minus some. The sample contains over 55,000 clones, about 95% of which appear only once. Material: PBMCs. The source of these receptors is a human donor in good health. Some clones in this sample may be carry-over from other donors' samples.

The chain uses TRBV7-7 and TRBJ2-1; the match to TRBD2 covers 7 bases. CDR3 length: 15 residues. Germline V gene lookup returns CDR1 SSHAT and CDR2 FNYEAQ (reference sequence). The V gene end was trimmed by 6 bases and the J gene end by 5 bases; junction bases not matched to a gene: 10. The CDR3 region is CASSRDGGRNNEQFF. CDR3 sequence (DNA): TGTGCCAGCAGTCGCGACGGGGGGAGAAACAATGAGCAGTTCTTC.

V is TRBV7-2 and J is TRBJ1-2; 7 bases line up with TRBD1. Germline assignment: CDR1 SGHTA and CDR2 FQGNSA. The CDR3 sequence is 16 residues long. The trim removed 4 bases at V and 4 bases at J, leaving 12 bases unmatched. CDR3 sequence reads: CASSSRQGATVYGYTF. CDR3 DNA sequence: TGTGCCAGCAGCTCTCGACAGGGCGCTACCGTCTATGGCTACACCTTC. Full variable domain (remainder filled in from reference TRBV7-2 and TRBJ1-2): GAGVSQSPSNKVTEKGKDVELRCDPISGHTALYWYRQSLGQGLEFLIYFQGNSAPDKSGLPSDRFSAERTGGSVSTLTIQRTQQEDSAVYLCASSSRQGATVYGYTFGSGTRLTVV.

The V and J genes are TRBV15 and TRBJ1-2; D gene ambiguous. V was pared by 2 bases and J by 8 bases, with 12 bases between. The CDR3 spans 13 residues. The germline CDR1 and CDR2 sequences are LNHNV and YYDKDF (reference sequence). This CDR3 is CATSRTGAGGYTF. CDR3 sequence (DNA): TGTGCCACCAGCAGAACGGGAGCGGGCGGCTACACCTTC.

This rearrangement joins TRBV7-2 to TRBJ2-7; D is possibly TRBD1 (5 bases). Germline V gene sequence: CDR1 SGHTA, CDR2 FQGNSA. V was clipped by 3 bases and J by 0 bases, with 15 bases between them. The CDR3 covers 16 residues. CDR3 protein: CASSFPGKRSSYEQYF. CDR3 sequence (DNA): TGTGCCAGCAGCTTCCCAGGGAAAAGGAGCTCCTACGAGCAGTACTTC.

The chain carries TRBV7-9 and TRBJ2-7; 10 nucleotides agree with TRBD2. This CDR3 region has 13 residues. CDR1 SEHNR and CDR2 FQNEAQ come from the germline V gene (reference sequence). After removal of 3 bases from V and 6 bases from J, the junction contained 2 bases not matched to a gene. DNA for the CDR3: TGTGCCAGCAGCTTTAGCGGGGGGACCGAGCAGTACTTC. This sequence encodes CASSFSGGTEQYF.

The V gene is TRBV4-2, the J gene TRBJ2-7; 10 nucleotides line up with TRBD1. Germline V gene data show CDR1 as LGHNA and CDR2 as YNFKEQ. After removal of 4 bases from V and 3 bases from J, the junction contained 3 bases not matched to a gene. The CDR3 is 14 amino acids. CDR3 sequence (DNA): TGTGCCAGCAGCCCAGGGACAGGGGTCTACGAGCAGTACTTC. It encodes CASSPGTGVYEQYF.

This chain uses TRBV27 with TRBJ2-2; 13 bases are a match to TRBD2. The CDR3 is made up of 19 amino acids. V shed 1 base, J shed 7 bases, and the junction held 12 bases outside the gene matches. Looked up from germline, CDR1 is MNHEY and CDR2 is SMNVEV (reference sequence). The CDR3 reads CASSLYPLTSGGAGGELFF. The CDR3 DNA reads TGTGCCAGCAGTTTATACCCCCTAACTAGCGGGGGGGCCGGCGGGGAGCTGTTTTTT.

The chain uses TRBV11-2 and TRBJ1-3, with TRBD1 matching 9 bases. There are 15 residues in the CDR3. With V trimmed by 5 bases and J by 0 bases, 2 bases remained unmatched. The V gene's germline CDR1 is SGHAT and CDR2 FQNNGV. The CDR3 here is CASSQQGASGNTIYF. CDR3 nucleotide sequence: TGTGCCAGCAGCCAACAGGGGGCCTCTGGAAACACCATATATTTT.

The sample holds one count of this clone. The chain joins TRBV4-1 to TRBJ2-5, with 9 bases identical to TRBD2. The CDR3 covers 17 residues. CDR1 is MGHRA, CDR2 YSYEKL, per germline. V was pared by 0 bases and J by 5 bases, with 10 bases of the junction left unmatched. This CDR3 is CASSQDRPSGAGETQYF. The CDR3 coding sequence is TGCGCCAGCAGCCAAGATAGGCCTAGCGGGGCGGGGGAGACCCAGTACTTC.

Of note for this clone: The sample has other DNA sequences that encode this CDR3 too. The chain combines TRBV6-4 with TRBJ2-3; D is uncertain. V was clipped by 0 bases and J by 1 base, with 5 bases between them. Germline CDR1 and CDR2: MRHNA and SNTAGT. The CDR3 covers 14 residues. CDR3 region: CASSDSQGTDTQYF. The CDR3 region has the DNA TGTGCCAGCAGTGACTCGCAGGGCACAGATACGCAGTATTTT.

The chain carries TRBV10-2 and TRBJ2-3; 12 bases match TRBD2. Germline lookup yields CDR1 WSHSY and CDR2 SAAADI. CDR3 length: 16 amino acids. Trimming at V came to 3 bases and at J to 4 bases, leaving 5 bases not matched to a gene. The DNA for the CDR3 is TGCGCCAGCAGTGAACGGCTAGCGGGGGGGGCAGATACGCAGTATTTT. It encodes CASSERLAGGADTQYF.

The rearrangement uses TRBV6-5 and TRBJ1-6; 11 bases are shared with TRBD1. With V trimmed by 2 bases and J by 10 bases, 4 bases remained unmatched. In germline, CDR1 is MNHEY, CDR2 SVGAGI. The CDR3 is 15 residues long. The CDR3 nucleotides are TGTGCCAGCAGTTACAGGACAGGGGGCGAGTCACCCCTCCACTTT. It specifies CASSYRTGGESPLHF.

The chain has TRBV6-1 and TRBJ2-7, with TRBD1 matching over 7 bases. The germline gives CDR1 MNHNS, CDR2 SASEGT. V lost 5 bases and J lost 4; bases outside the gene matches: 5. The CDR3 sequence is 13 residues long. In DNA form, the CDR3 reads TGTGCCAGCAGTAGACAACAGGGGTACGAGCAGTACTTC. Its translation: CASSRQQGYEQYF.

The V call is TRBV28, the J call TRBJ2-7, with 10 bases matching TRBD2. Germline CDR1 and CDR2: MDHEN and SYDVKM. This CDR3 spans 14 amino acids. Trimming removed 5 bases from V and 7 bases from J; junction bases left unmatched: 8. CDR3 bases: TGTGCCAGCAGTCTGGAGCGGGGGGGCTGGGAGCAGTACTTC. It encodes CASSLERGGWEQYF.

The CDR3 here is CAWRRSMETQYF. CDR3 DNA sequence: TGTGCCTGGAGGAGGTCCATGGAGACCCAGTACTTC. The rearrangement links TRBV30 to TRBJ2-5; D uncertain. Trimming left V 3 bases short and J 5 bases short, with 10 bases between. Germline CDR1 is GTSNPN and CDR2 is SVGIG (reference sequence). The CDR3 is 12 residues long.

The chain has TRBV4-1 and TRBJ2-5; 8 bases line up with TRBD2. Losses at the gene ends were 3 bases for V and 5 bases for J; bases not matched to a gene: 17. The CDR3 has 18 residues. CDR1 is MGHRA and CDR2 is YSYEKL in the germline V gene. CDR3 loop: CASSHLNLISGGMETQYF. For the CDR3, the DNA is TGCGCCAGCAGCCATCTCAACCTTATCAGCGGGGGAATGGAGACCCAGTACTTC.

The chain recombines TRBV9 with TRBJ2-7; TRBD1 matches 11 bases. Germline V gene lookup returns CDR1 SGDLS and CDR2 YYNGEE. V dropped 3 bases and J dropped 6; count of bases not matched to a gene: 8. The CDR3 loop spans 15 amino acids. CDR3 amino acids: CASSGGTGTGGEQYF. The CDR3, as DNA: TGTGCCAGCAGCGGCGGTACCGGGACAGGGGGCGAGCAGTACTTC.

This chain joins TRBV7-9 and TRBJ2-5; 9 bases are shared with TRBD1. The CDR3 runs 15 residues. J was trimmed by 9 bases and V by 4 bases; bases with no gene match: 12. CDR1 SEHNR and CDR2 FQNEAQ come from the germline V gene (reference sequence). The CDR3 loop is CASSSRDREGEAQYF. CDR3 nucleotide sequence: TGTGCCAGCAGCTCCCGGGACAGGGAGGGGGAGGCCCAGTACTTC.

This clone was seen a single time. The V call is TRBV5-8, the J call TRBJ2-3; D may be TRBD2 (5 bases). The V and J ends lost 3 bases and 2 bases respectively, with 13 bases between them. There are 15 residues in the CDR3. From germline, CDR1 is SGHTS and CDR2 YDEGEE. In DNA, the CDR3 is TGTGCCAGCAGCTCCTTTGGCGGGCCCACAGATACGCAGTATTTT. Protein product: CASSSFGGPTDTQYF.

The V call is TRBV5-6, the J call TRBJ2-5; 7 nucleotides match TRBD2. This CDR3 region has 12 residues. V trimming: 3 bases; J trimming: 13 bases; junction bases outside the gene matches: 9. Germline V gene lookup returns CDR1 SGHDT and CDR2 YYEEEE. The CDR3 protein is CASSSPGRAMYF. CDR3 bases: TGTGCCAGCAGCTCCCCGGGGAGGGCGATGTACTTC.

This clone was seen just once. In DNA, the CDR3 is TGTGCCAGCAGTTCTCGAAGTGTGGGGGCCTATGGCTACACCTTC. This encodes CASSSRSVGAYGYTF. V usage is TRBV6-5 and J usage is TRBJ1-2, with TRBD1 as a possible D gene (6 bases). The germline gives CDR1 MNHEY, CDR2 SVGAGI. The CDR3 is 15 amino acids. V lost 4 bases, J lost 4 bases, and 16 bases lay in between.

This chain links TRBV7-9 with TRBJ2-7; a weak D match, TRBD2 (6 bases). V lost 5 bases and J lost 2, with 16 bases in between. The CDR3 is 15 amino acids. Germline-derived CDR1 and CDR2 are SEHNR and FQNEAQ (reference sequence). The DNA for the CDR3 is TGTGCCAGCAGCCGACCCGGGCGGGGCGCCTACGAGCAGTACTTC. Protein product: CASSRPGRGAYEQYF.

This chain joins TRBV7-9 and TRBJ2-1; 8 nucleotides match TRBD1. V gave up 7 bases and J gave up 2 bases; unmatched junction bases: 4. This CDR3 is built from 14 residues. CDR1 SEHNR and CDR2 FQNEAQ come from the germline V gene (reference sequence). CDR3 protein: CASTQTGAYNEQFF. The CDR3 DNA reads TGTGCCAGCACCCAGACAGGGGCCTACAATGAGCAGTTCTTC.

The gene calls are TRBV7-2 and TRBJ1-1, with 11 bases fitting TRBD1. V was clipped by 5 bases and J by 3 bases; unmatched bases: 5. The CDR3 consists of 15 residues. CDR1 and CDR2 from the germline V gene are SGHTA and FQGNSA. CDR3: CASSQGQGGDTEAFF. DNA of the CDR3: TGTGCCAGCAGCCAGGGACAGGGGGGGGACACTGAAGCTTTCTTT.

Comments on this clone: Other DNA sequences in the sample encode the same CDR3. The genes are TRBV30 and TRBJ2-7; D not certain. CDR1 is GTSNPN and CDR2 is SVGIG in the germline V gene (reference sequence). This CDR3 contains 13 residues. V was pared by 0 bases and J by 2 bases, with 8 bases between. The DNA for the CDR3 is TGTGCCTGGAGTGTATCTGCAGCCTACGAGCAGTACTTC. Translation gives CAWSVSAAYEQYF.

The chain combines TRBV5-1 with TRBJ2-1, with D possibly TRBD1 on 6 matching bases. The V end lost 4 bases, the J end lost 6 bases, and 14 bases lay between the germline ends. The CDR3 extends over 14 amino acids. The germline gives CDR1 SGHRS, CDR2 YFSETQ. The chain's CDR3 is CASSLKTGTNEQFF. The CDR3 region has the DNA TGCGCCAGCAGCCTAAAGACAGGTACCAATGAGCAGTTCTTC.

This clone has just a few counts. The chain links TRBV2 to TRBJ2-7, with TRBD1 as a possible D gene (5 bases). CDR1 and CDR2 from the germline V gene are SNHLY and FYNNEI. The CDR3 consists of 15 residues. V lost 7 bases and J lost 3, with 19 bases in between. CDR3 region: CASNPPWGQHYEQYF. CDR3 DNA: TGTGCCAGCAACCCACCTTGGGGCCAACACTACGAGCAGTACTTC.

The V gene is TRBV6-5, the J gene TRBJ2-3; D ambiguous. V was clipped by 3 bases and J by 3 bases, with 10 bases between them. The CDR3 sequence is 14 residues long. The germline gives CDR1 MNHEY, CDR2 SVGAGI. CDR3 sequence: CASSYRLETDTQYF. Written as DNA, the CDR3 is TGTGCCAGCAGTTATCGGCTAGAAACAGATACGCAGTATTTT.

The chain recombines TRBV5-5 with TRBJ2-1; no clear D gene. The length of the CDR3 is 13 residues. The V end lost 3 bases, the J end lost 7 bases, and 11 bases lay between the germline ends. Germline-derived CDR1 and CDR2 are SGHKS and YYEKEE (reference sequence). The CDR3 DNA follows: TGTGCCAGCAGCTCCGCGGTTGGGAATGAGCAGTTCTTC. Translated: CASSSAVGNEQFF. Variable domain in full (rest from reference TRBV5-5 and TRBJ2-1): DAGVTQSPTHLIKTRGQQVTLRCSPISGHKSVSWYQQVLGQGPQFIFQYYEKEERGRGNFPDRFSARQFPNYSSELNVNALLLGDSALYLCASSSAVGNEQFFGPGTRLTVL.